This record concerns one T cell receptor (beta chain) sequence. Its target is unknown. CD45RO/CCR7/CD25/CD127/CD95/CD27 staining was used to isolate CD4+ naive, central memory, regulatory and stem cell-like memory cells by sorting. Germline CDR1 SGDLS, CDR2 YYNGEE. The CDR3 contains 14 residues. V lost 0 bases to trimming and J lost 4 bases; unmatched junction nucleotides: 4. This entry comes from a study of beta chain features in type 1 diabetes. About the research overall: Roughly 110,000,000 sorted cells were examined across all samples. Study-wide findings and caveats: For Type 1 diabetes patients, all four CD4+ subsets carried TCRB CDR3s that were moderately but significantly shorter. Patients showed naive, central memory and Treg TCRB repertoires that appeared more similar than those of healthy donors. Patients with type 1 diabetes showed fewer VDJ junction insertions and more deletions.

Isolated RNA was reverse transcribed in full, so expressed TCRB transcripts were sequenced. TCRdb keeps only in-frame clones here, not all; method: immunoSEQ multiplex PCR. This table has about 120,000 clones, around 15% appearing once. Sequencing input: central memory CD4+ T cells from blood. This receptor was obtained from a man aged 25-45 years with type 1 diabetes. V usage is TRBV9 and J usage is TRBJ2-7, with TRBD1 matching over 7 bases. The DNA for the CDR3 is TGTGCCAGCAGCGTAGGACAGGGATTATACGAGCAGTACTTC. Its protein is CASSVGQGLYEQYF.